This T cell receptor beta chain was profiled in a study of blood T cell repertoires in COVID-19 (dated by TCRdb to 2019 to 2021). As for the study more broadly: Samples covering the acute and convalescent phases of COVID-19 were provided by collaborators in the United States, Italy and Spain. Where available, HLA class I and class II types were taken from metadata supplied by the sample provider and were not determined by assay-based typing. Samples were obtained from the ongoing ImmuneRACE study (first 160 participants) and from over 1,000 subjects provided by 6 global collaborators. Sample metadata almost always included a de-identified subject ID, COVID-19 status, age in years and sex. Deeply sampled blood TCRbeta repertoires from subjects exposed to, actively infected with, or recovered from COVID-19 were included in the dataset. The repertoires were made available in a free public database intended to serve as a resource for research on the immune response to SARS-CoV-2. The prospective study material was composed of cDNA or gDNA derived from T cells, B-cell-depleted T cells, or PBMCs. What the study reported, not specific to this receptor: Clinical and demographic metadata were provided uncurated, with the amount varying by source and participant.

This clone was detected a few times. What antigen it recognizes has not been identified. No much larger clone exists at a distance of one base, and base qualities are not known. TCRbeta CDR3 regions were amplified from genomic DNA using the immunoSEQ Assay, a bias-controlled multiplex PCR. The paper's data handling went like this. The number of nucleated cells in each sample was estimated by amplification of reference gene primers within the assay. To quantify the absolute abundance of each unique TCRbeta CDR3 rearrangement, sequence reads were collapsed and filtered. For each sample, productive Simpson clonality was calculated as the square root of Simpson's diversity index over productive rearrangements. TCRdb took this table from immuneACCESS and kept in-frame rearrangements with V and J called. Such tables lack part of the clones; where checked against another copy, unresolved V genes explain under half of the gap, and the rest is unexplained. The DNA was the basis for D and trimming; V, J and clone size are from that table. This sample has about 150,000 clones in its table, and 87% of those were observed once. The top ten clonotypes cover over 4.5% of the sample.

Whole blood was collected in K2EDTA tubes by collaborating institutions according to the institutions' own protocols. For TCRbeta analysis, collaborators shipped samples as frozen whole blood, isolated PBMCs, or DNA extracted from either of those sample types. At the junction V is shortened by 6 bases and J by 4 bases; bases outside the gene matches: 10. CDR1 MNHEY and CDR2 SVGAGI were looked up in the germline V gene. The cysteine opens and the phenylalanine closes a CDR3 of 15 amino acids. The entry retains the CDR3 DNA only, 45 bases that are in frame from base 1. The sequence came from a human donor in a cohort sampled during active COVID-19. Source material: peripheral blood. The rearrangement combines TRBV6-5 with TRBJ2-3, with 7 central nucleotides matching TRBD2. The CDR3 reads as follows: CASSRLAVEADTQYF. The DNA sequence is as follows: TGTGCCAGCAGCAGACTAGCAGTAGAGGCAGATACGCAGTATTTT.